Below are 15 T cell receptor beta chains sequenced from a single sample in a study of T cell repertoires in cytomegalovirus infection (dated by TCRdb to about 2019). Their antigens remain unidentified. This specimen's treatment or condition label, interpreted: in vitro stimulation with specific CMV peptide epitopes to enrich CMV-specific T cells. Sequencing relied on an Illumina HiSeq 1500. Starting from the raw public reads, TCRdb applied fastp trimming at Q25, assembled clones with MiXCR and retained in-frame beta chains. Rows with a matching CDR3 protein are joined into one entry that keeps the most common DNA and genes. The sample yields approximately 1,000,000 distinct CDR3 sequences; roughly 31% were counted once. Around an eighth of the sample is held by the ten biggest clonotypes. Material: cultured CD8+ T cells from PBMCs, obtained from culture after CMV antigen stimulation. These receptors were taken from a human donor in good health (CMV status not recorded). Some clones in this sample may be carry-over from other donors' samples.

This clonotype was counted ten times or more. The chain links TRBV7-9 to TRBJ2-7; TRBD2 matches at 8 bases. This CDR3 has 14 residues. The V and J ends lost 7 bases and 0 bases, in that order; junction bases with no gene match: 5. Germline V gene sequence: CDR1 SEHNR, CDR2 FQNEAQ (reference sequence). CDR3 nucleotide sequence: TGTGCCAGCAATGAGCGGGGGTTCTCCTACGAGCAGTACTTC. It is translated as CASNERGFSYEQYF.

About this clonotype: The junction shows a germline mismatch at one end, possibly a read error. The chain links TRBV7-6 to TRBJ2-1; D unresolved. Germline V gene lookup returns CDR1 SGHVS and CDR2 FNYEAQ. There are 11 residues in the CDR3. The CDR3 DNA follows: TGTGCCAGCGTCCTGTACAATGAGCAGCTCTTC. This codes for CASVLYNEQLF.

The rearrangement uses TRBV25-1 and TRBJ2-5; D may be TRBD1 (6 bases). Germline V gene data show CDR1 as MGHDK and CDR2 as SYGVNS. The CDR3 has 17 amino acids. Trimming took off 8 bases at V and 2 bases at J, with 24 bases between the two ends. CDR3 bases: TGTGCCAGCGGTACCCCACGGGACAAGACAAGGCAAGAGACCCAGTACTTC. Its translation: CASGTPRDKTRQETQYF.

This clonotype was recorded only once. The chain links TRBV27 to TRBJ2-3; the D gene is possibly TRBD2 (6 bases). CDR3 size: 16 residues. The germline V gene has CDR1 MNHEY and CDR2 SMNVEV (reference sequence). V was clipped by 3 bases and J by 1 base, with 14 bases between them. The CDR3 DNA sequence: TGTGCCAGCAGTTTTGTGGTGCCTAGCGGCACAGATACGCAGTATTTT. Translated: CASSFVVPSGTDTQYF.

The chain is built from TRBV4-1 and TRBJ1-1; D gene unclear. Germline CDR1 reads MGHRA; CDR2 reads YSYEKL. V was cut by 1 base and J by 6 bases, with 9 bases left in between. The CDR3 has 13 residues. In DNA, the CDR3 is TGCGCCAGCAGCCAAGCCCCTGGGGCTGAAGCTTTCTTT. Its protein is CASSQAPGAEAFF.

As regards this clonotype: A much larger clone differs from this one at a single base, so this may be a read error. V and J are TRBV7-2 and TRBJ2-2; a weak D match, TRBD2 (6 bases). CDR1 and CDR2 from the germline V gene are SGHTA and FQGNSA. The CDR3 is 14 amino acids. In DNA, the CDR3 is TGTGTCAGCAGCTTGGCGGGGCGGACCGGGGAGCTGTTTTTT. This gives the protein CVSSLAGRTGELFF. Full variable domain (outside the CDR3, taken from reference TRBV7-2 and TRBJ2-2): GAGVSQSPSNKVTEKGKDVELRCDPISGHTALYWYRQSLGQGLEFLIYFQGNSAPDKSGLPSDRFSAERTGGSVSTLTIQRTQQEDSAVYLCVSSLAGRTGELFFGEGSRLTVL.

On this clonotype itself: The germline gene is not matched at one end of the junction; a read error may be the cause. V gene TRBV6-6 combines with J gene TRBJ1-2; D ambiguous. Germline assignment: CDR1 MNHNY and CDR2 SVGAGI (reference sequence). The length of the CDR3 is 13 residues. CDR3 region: CASNYKGVDGYTF. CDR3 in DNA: TGTGCCAGCAATTACAAGGGTGTAGATGGCTACACCTTC.

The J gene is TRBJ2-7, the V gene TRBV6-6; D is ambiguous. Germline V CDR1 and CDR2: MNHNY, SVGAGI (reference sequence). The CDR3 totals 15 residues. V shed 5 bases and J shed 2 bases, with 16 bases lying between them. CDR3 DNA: TGTGCCAGCAGTGACCCAGGTGAAGGTCCCTACGAGCAGTACTTC. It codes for CASSDPGEGPYEQYF.

CDR3 coding DNA: TGTGCCAGCAGCCCTAGGGGCACCCCCTACGAGCAGTACTTC. The encoded protein is CASSPRGTPYEQYF. The rearrangement joins TRBV7-6 to TRBJ2-7, with D perhaps matching TRBD1 (5 bases). Germline V lookup: CDR1 SGHVS, CDR2 FNYEAQ. Trimming removed 5 bases at V and 2 bases at J, with 13 bases between. The CDR3 is made up of 14 amino acids.

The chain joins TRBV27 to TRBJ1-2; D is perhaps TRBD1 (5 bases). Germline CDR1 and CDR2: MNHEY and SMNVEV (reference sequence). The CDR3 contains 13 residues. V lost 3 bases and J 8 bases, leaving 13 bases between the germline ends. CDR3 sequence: CASSFGGTWGYTF. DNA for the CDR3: TGTGCCAGCAGTTTTGGGGGGACCTGGGGCTACACCTTC.

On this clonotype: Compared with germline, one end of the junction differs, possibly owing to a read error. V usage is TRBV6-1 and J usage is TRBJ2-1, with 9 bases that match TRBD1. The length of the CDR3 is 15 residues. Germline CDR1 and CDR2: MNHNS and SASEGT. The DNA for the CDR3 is TGTGCCAGCTGTGAGGACAGGGGATATTTCAATGAGCAGTTCTTC. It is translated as CASCEDRGYFNEQFF.

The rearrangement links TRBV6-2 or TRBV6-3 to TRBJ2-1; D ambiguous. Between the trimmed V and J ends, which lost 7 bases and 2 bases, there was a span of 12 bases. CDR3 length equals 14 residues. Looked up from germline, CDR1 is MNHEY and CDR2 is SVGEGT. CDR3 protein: CASMGWGPYNEQFF. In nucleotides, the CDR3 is TGTGCCAGCATGGGGTGGGGTCCCTACAATGAGCAGTTCTTC.

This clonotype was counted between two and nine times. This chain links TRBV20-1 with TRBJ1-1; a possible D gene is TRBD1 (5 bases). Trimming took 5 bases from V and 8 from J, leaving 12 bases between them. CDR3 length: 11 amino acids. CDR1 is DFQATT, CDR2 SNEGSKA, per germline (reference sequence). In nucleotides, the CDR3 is TGCAGTGCTCGCCTAGGGGTCGAAGCTTTCTTT. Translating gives CSARLGVEAFF.

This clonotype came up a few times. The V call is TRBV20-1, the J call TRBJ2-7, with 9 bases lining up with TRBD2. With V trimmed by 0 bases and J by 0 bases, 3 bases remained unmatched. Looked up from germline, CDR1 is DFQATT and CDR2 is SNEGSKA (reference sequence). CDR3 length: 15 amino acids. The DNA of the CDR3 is TGCAGTGCTAGAGATCTAGCGGGGTTCTCCTACGAGCAGTACGTC. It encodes CSARDLAGFSYEQYV.

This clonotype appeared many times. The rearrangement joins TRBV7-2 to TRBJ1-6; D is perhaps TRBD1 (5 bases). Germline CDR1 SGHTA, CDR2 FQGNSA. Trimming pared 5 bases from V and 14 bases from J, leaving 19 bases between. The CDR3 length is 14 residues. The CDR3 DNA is TGTGCCAGCAGCCCCGGGACGCAGCTCTGGGCCCTCCACTTT. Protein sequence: CASSPGTQLWALHF.